These 4 T cell receptor beta chains were sequenced from one sample in a study of vaccination and CD4 T cells after COVID-19. Their cognate antigens are unknown. This sample's treatment: approximately 10-day PBMC culture with coronavirus spike peptide pools or control peptides (ViraFEST assay). With the Oncomine TCR Beta short-read assay, DNA from cultured CD4+ T cells was sequenced. Using its own MiXCR run on the PCR reads, TCRdb lists one record per CDR3 protein. The sample lists roughly 14,000 distinct CDR3 sequences; approximately 25% were seen once. Material: CD4+ T cells from blood, cultured in vitro, obtained after SARS-CoV-2 vaccination. The source is a human donor who had recovered from COVID-19.

This clonotype came up a few times. The chain uses TRBV5-1 and TRBJ2-3; D remains ambiguous. This CDR3 region has 14 residues. V dropped 1 base and J dropped 3 bases, with 9 bases sitting between them. Germline loops: CDR1 SGHRS, CDR2 YFSETQ. This CDR3 is CASSLSRATDTQYF. In DNA form, the CDR3 reads TGCGCCAGCAGCTTGAGCAGAGCAACAGATACGCAGTATTTT.

This clonotype is classed as medium-sized (0.01 to 0.1%). The chain has TRBV5-1 and TRBJ1-1; 8 bases are shared with TRBD1. CDR1 SGHRS and CDR2 YFSETQ come from the germline V gene. V was clipped by 3 bases and J by 5 bases; unmatched bases: 9. The CDR3 totals 15 residues. This CDR3 is CASSSQGVVSTEAFF. The CDR3 region has the DNA TGCGCCAGCAGCTCACAGGGGGTCGTAAGTACTGAAGCTTTCTTT.

This chain connects TRBV30 to TRBJ2-3; 7 bases are shared with TRBD2. V gave up 2 bases and J gave up 2 bases; unmatched junction bases: 10. The CDR3 sequence is 16 residues long. Per the germline V gene, CDR1 is GTSNPN and CDR2 is SVGIG (reference sequence). CDR3 coding DNA: TGTGCCTGGAGTCCTCCCCTAGCGGCACTCACAGATACGCAGTATTTT. Amino acids: CAWSPPLAALTDTQYF. Looking up the rest from reference TRBV30 and TRBJ2-3 gives the full variable domain: SQTIHQWPATLVQPVGSPLSLECTVEGTSNPNLYWYRQAAGRGLQLLFYSVGIGQISSEVPQNLSASRPQDRQFILSSKKLLLSDSGFYLCAWSPPLAALTDTQYFGPGTRLTVL.

The V call is TRBV18, the J call TRBJ2-3, with 7 positions matching TRBD2. Germline CDR1 reads KGHSH; CDR2 reads LQKENI. The CDR3 covers 15 residues. V lost 6 bases, J lost 6 bases, and 12 bases stayed unmatched. The CDR3: CASSNGASGRDTQYF. CDR3 nucleotide sequence: TGTGCCAGCTCGAACGGCGCTAGCGGTAGGGATACGCAGTATTTT.